Reported below is one T cell receptor beta chain. This sample is drawn from a study of blood T cell repertoires in COVID-19. About the research overall: Collection of acute and convalescent COVID-19 samples took place in the United States, Italy and Spain. Sources were T cells, B-cell-depleted T cells, or PBMCs; the material itself was cDNA or gDNA.

How the authors handled the data: Amplification of reference gene primers provided the estimated nucleated cell counts. Some clones are missing from TCRdb's copy, which holds only in-frame ones; the method was immunoSEQ multiplex PCR. V and J calls plus clone size are reproduced from that table; the DNA served to infer D and trimming. The sample consists of 150,000 to 180,000 clones, about 80% of them appearing once. The clonotype comes from a man aged 60 to 69 with acute or convalescent COVID-19. Material: peripheral blood.

The CDR3 nucleotides are TGTGCTAGTGGTTCGGCAGGGGTAATCTCTGGGGCCAACGTCCTGACTTTC. Protein: CASGSAGVISGANVLTF. V gene TRBV12-5 combines with J gene TRBJ2-6; possibly TRBD1 for D (6 bases). The CDR3 contains 17 residues. Germline V lookup: CDR1 LGHNT, CDR2 FRNRAP. Trimming removed 4 bases from V and 0 bases from J, with 13 bases in between. The full variable domain, in which reference TRBV12-5 and TRBJ2-6 provide the parts outside the CDR3, is DARVTQTPRHKVTEMGQEVTMRCQPILGHNTVFWYRQTMMQGLELLAYFRNRAPLDDSGMPKDRFSAEMPDATLATLKIQPSEPRDSAVYFCASGSAGVISGANVLTFGAGSRLTVL.